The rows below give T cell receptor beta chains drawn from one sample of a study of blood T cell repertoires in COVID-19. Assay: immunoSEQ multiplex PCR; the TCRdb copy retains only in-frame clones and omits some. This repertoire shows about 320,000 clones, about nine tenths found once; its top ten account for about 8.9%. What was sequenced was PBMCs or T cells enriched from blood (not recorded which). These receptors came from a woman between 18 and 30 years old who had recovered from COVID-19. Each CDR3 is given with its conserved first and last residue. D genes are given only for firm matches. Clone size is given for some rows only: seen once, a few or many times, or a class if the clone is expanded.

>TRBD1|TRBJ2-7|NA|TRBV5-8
TGTGCCAGCGTCCGGGACAGGGCCGCCTACGAGCAGTACTTC
CASVRDRAAYEQYF
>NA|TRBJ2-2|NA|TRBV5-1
TGCGCCAGCAGCTTAACACCGAACACCGGGGAGCTGTTTTTT
CASSLTPNTGELFF
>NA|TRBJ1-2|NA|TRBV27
TGTGCCAGCAGTTATGTGACAGGTGACCACTATGGCTACACCTTC
CASSYVTGDHYGYTF
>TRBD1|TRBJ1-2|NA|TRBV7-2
TGTGCCAGCAGCTTAGCAGGGACAGGGGTTAACTATGGCTACACCTTC
CASSLAGTGVNYGYTF
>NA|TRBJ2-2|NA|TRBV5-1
TGCGCCAGCAGCTTAGATGTAGCGACGAACACCGGGGAGCTGTTTTTT
CASSLDVATNTGELFF
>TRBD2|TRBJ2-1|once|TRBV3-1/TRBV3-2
TGTGCCAGCAGCCCCGATTCGCGGGGGGGCCTTTCGGGGCAGTTCTTC
CASSPDSRGGLSGQFF
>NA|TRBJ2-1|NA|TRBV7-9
TGTGCCAGCAGCTTAGTAACCCCCCCACGGGGACATACCTACAATGAGCAGTTCTTC
CASSLVTPPRGHTYNEQFF
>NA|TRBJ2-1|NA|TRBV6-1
TGTGCCAGCAGTGAAGTGGGAGACAATGAGCAGTTCTTC
CASSEVGDNEQFF
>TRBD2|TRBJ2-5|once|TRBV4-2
TGTGCCAGCAGCCCGGTGCTAGCGGGAGAGACCGTACAAGAGACCCAGTACTTC
CASSPVLAGETVQETQYF
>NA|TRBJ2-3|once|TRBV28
TGTGCCAGCAGTTTGTTTCGGACTGCGCAGTATTTT
CASSLFRTAQYF
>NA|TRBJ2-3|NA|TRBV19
TGTGCCAGTAGTATAGTGCCGGGAGCCGTCACAGATACGCAGTATTTT
CASSIVPGAVTDTQYF
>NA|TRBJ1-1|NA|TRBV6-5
TGTGCCAGCAGTTACCGGAACACTGAAGCTTTCTTT
CASSYRNTEAFF
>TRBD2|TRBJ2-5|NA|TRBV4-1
TGCGCCAGCAGCCGCGGACTAGCGGGGTATAAAGAGACCCAGTACTTC
CASSRGLAGYKETQYF
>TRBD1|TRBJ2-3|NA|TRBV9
TGTGCCAGCAGCCCCGCTCCCAGGGGGTGGTCCTCTAGCACAGATACGCAGTATTTT
CASSPAPRGWSSSTDTQYF
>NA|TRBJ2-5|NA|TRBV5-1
TGCGCCAGCAGTGCAGGGCTGGAGGGAGAGACCCAGTACTTC
CASSAGLEGETQYF
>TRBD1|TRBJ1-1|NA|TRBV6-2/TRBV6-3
TGTGCCAGCAGTTCCCGGACAGGGGTGGACACTGAAGCTTTCTTT
CASSSRTGVDTEAFF
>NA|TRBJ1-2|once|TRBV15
TGTGCCACCAGCAGAGATACGGGGGGCGATGGCTACACCTTC
CATSRDTGGDGYTF
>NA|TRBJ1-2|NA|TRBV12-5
TGTGCTAGTGGAAAGGGGGGGGATGGCTACACCTTC
CASGKGGDGYTF
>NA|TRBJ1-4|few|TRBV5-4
TGTGCCAGCAGCTCGGTGGAGGCTAATGAAAAACTGTTTTTT
CASSSVEANEKLFF
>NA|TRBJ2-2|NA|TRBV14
TGTGCCAGCAGCCAAGTGACGGGAGTAGGTCTAGCCGGGGAGCTGTTTTTT
CASSQVTGVGLAGELFF
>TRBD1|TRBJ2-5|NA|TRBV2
TGTGCCAGCAGTGGACGGACAGGAGAAGAGACCCAGTACTTC
CASSGRTGEETQYF
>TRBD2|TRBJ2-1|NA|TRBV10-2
TGCGCCAGCAGACTAGCGGGGGGCTACAATGAGCAGTTCTTC
CASRLAGGYNEQFF
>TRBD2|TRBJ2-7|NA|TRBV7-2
TGTGCCAGCAGCCCCCTCGAGGGGTCTAGCGGGGGCGCAACCTACGAGCAGTACTTC
CASSPLEGSSGGATYEQYF
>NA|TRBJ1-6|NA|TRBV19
TGTGCCAGTAGTATTTCTTCCTATAATTCACCCCTCCACTTT
CASSISSYNSPLHF
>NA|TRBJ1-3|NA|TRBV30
TGTGCCTGGAGTGTACTCAACACCATATATTTT
CAWSVLNTIYF
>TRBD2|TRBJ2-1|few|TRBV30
TGTGCCTGGAGTGTACGGGGACTAGCTCAGAATGAGCAGTTCTTC
CAWSVRGLAQNEQFF
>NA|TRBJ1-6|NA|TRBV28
TGTGCCAGCAGTTTCTTGGGCAGGGGCTCCTATAATTCACCCCTCCACTTT
CASSFLGRGSYNSPLHF